The 5 T cell receptor beta chains below come from one sample, sequenced in a study of identifying expanded T cells in peripheral blood. Clones were read by immunoSEQ multiplex PCR, and TCRdb kept only the in-frame ones, dropping some. Of roughly 61,000 clones in the sample, 89% were seen once. The sample was blood. These receptors came from a person between 18 and 75 years old in good health.

The chain uses TRBV6-1 and TRBJ1-3; 7 nucleotides agree with TRBD1. The J segment lost 4 bases and the V segment lost 8 bases, leaving 8 bases of the junction unmatched. The germline V gene encodes CDR1 MNHNS and CDR2 SASEGT. The length of the CDR3 is 14 residues. As DNA, the CDR3 is TGTGCCAGCGGACGCACAGGGGCGGGAAACACCATATATTTT. Translating it yields CASGRTGAGNTIYF.

V gene TRBV7-6 combines with J gene TRBJ1-2; D unclear. The length of the CDR3 is 13 residues. Trimming took off 5 bases at V and 2 bases at J, with 9 bases between the two ends. CDR1 is SGHVS, CDR2 FNYEAQ, per germline. CDR3 region: CASSLGLNYGYTF. CDR3 DNA: TGTGCCAGCAGCCTTGGGCTCAACTATGGCTACACCTTC.

The V gene is TRBV2, the J gene TRBJ2-2; D might be TRBD2 (5 bases). Trimming left V 7 bases short and J 1 base short, with 10 bases between. The germline V gene has CDR1 SNHLY and CDR2 FYNNEI. The CDR3 extends over 14 amino acids. CDR3: CASKYSVNTGELFF. The CDR3 nucleotides are TGTGCCAGCAAGTATAGCGTGAACACCGGGGAGCTGTTTTTT. Together with reference TRBV2 and TRBJ2-2, the CDR3 gives the full variable domain: EPEVTQTPSHQVTQMGQEVILRCVPISNHLYFYWYRQILGQKVEFLVSFYNNEISEKSEIFDDQFSVERPDGSNFTLKIRSTKLEDSAMYFCASKYSVNTGELFFGEGSRLTVL.

The chain combines TRBV5-1 with TRBJ2-5, with 8 bases lining up with TRBD1. V gave up 0 bases and J gave up 4 bases; unmatched junction bases: 5. Per the germline V gene, CDR1 is SGHRS and CDR2 is YFSETQ. The CDR3 is 15 amino acids. CDR3 region: CASSLGQGLGETQYF. DNA for the CDR3: TGCGCCAGCAGCTTGGGACAGGGGCTGGGAGAGACCCAGTACTTC.

The chain uses TRBV25-1 and TRBJ1-5; 7 positions match TRBD1. CDR1 and CDR2 from the germline V gene are MGHDK and SYGVNS. With 5 bases clipped from V and 1 base from J, the junction kept 2 bases outside the gene matches. CDR3 length: 14 amino acids. The CDR3 DNA follows: TGTGCCAGCAGTTCAGGGGGAAGCAATCAGCCCCAGCATTTT. Protein: CASSSGGSNQPQHF.